This record looks at one TCR beta chain sequence and its context. This clone was recorded only once. Its binding antigen is unknown. No base quality values were provided; no much bigger clone lies one nucleotide off. The same CDR3 can be traced to other DNA sequences in this sample. In total, 666 healthy bone marrow donors made up the cohort. At the time of sampling, every cohort member was nominally healthy, though immune exposures that went unrecorded were likely present. The donor tested CMV seronegative, placing the donor among the 350 to 400 seronegative members of the cohort. A peripheral blood sample was provided by each donor, and peripheral blood mononuclear cells were used for TCR beta sequencing. Genomic DNA was extracted from the blood cell samples with the Qiagen DNeasy Blood Extraction Kit. This record belongs to a study of cytomegalovirus exposure and HLA in healthy donors (dated 2017 in TCRdb). As for the study more broadly: An earlier analysis of 550 to 700 of the donors reported approximately 290 Gb of sequence data and some 100 million unique TCR beta sequences from about 200 million T cells. About 330 gigabases of sequencing data and 70 million to 95 million unique TCR sequences made up an early release that covered several hundred HLA-typed donors. Of the approximately 400 genotyped donors, approximately 82% fell in the genetic ancestry cluster associated with self-reported Caucasian donors. The study aimed to test whether cataloging public T cell receptors could reveal signatures of past pathogen exposure. The T cell repertoires of around 670 subjects were profiled by immunosequencing and related to cytomegalovirus serostatus. In addition to the first cohort of around 670 subjects, a separate validation cohort of 130 or so different subjects was used. The study combined high-throughput TCR immunosequencing, statistical association of individual TCRs with disease status, and machine learning to predict cytomegalovirus infection status. A later analysis re-analyzed previously published TCR beta repertoires from roughly 600 donors and added high-resolution HLA genotyping to study TCR occurrence patterns. Rather than using new phenotypic data, the later analysis identified candidate immune exposures from TCR beta sequences and from how often those sequences occurred across donors. An earlier analysis of 587 of the donors applied high-throughput TCR beta sequencing to assess whether each TCR beta V gene segment acted as functional or pseudogenic. Alongside the repertoire data, information on donor age, sex, ethnicity and CMV serostatus was compiled. Genome-wide SNP genotypes for about three fifths of the roughly 670 donors were used in a later genetic analysis, which treated that subset as a discovery cohort. Every discovery cohort repertoire had been produced on one sequencing platform. Class I and class II HLA loci were covered by the typing at four-digit resolution. The number of donors typed differed by locus, with about 629-640 for A, B, C, DRB1 and DQB1, more than 500 for DQA1, over 600 for DPA1, and over 400 for DPB1. Four or five DR-DQ haplotypes were handled as single units for association and clustering because linkage in the cohort was strong. Among 398 genotyped donors of the cohort, an average of roughly 230,000 unique TCR beta nucleotide sequences was sequenced per donor, of which roughly 17% were non-productive.

From the cysteine up to the phenylalanine, the CDR3 has a length of 10 residues. The CDR3 DNA has 30 bases and is translated from base 1. CDR1 DFQATT and CDR2 SNEGSKA were looked up in the germline V gene (reference sequence). Between the V and J ends, shortened by 6 bases and 5 bases respectively, the junction contains 7 bases. Library creation used the immunoSEQ multiplex PCR assay. A mixture of 60 forward primers for TCR Vbeta segments and 13 reverse primers for TCR Jbeta segments was used in the multiplex PCR. The CDR3 region of rearranged TCR beta genes was amplified from genomic DNA with a multiplex PCR assay. The Illumina HiSeq System was used to sequence the amplified TCR beta libraries as 87-base-pair reads. The authors' analysis ran thus. A later analysis counted tens of millions of unique TCR beta chains across the 700 or so repertoires, and roughly 11 million of these chains were shared by at least two donors. Raw reads were error-corrected and collapsed into unique sequences with a nearest-neighbor algorithm that merged closely related sequences to remove PCR and sequencing errors. Alignment of CDR3 sequences to IMGT reference sequences was used to assign V, D and J gene segments. Each retained sequence needed at least a six-nucleotide match to both a V gene segment and a J gene segment. Rearrangements were classified as productive when the CDR3 lacked stop codons and remained in frame with V and J, and all other rearrangements were classified as non-productive. Following IMGT convention, CDR3 was defined as the stretch from the second conserved V-encoded cysteine up to the conserved J-encoded phenylalanine. The earlier analysis of a few hundred of the donors excluded sequences that lacked an unambiguous match to a single V gene segment. An earlier analysis of some 500 of the donors classified V segments as functional when productive rearrangements were above 56.7% and as segregating when the standard deviation between donors was above 5%. To diagnose cytomegalovirus status from the catalog of TCR beta chain sequences, a statistical classification framework was built. In a later analysis, TCR nucleotide sequences were compared against IMGT/GENE-DB human TR gene sequences so that V and J genes could be assigned. A later analysis assigned CDR3 sequences and most-parsimonious VDJ recombination scenarios with the TCRdist pipeline. In a later analysis, each TCR beta chain was defined by its CDR3 amino acid sequence together with its V-gene family, and reads lacking a unique V-gene family were excluded. In a later analysis, around 600 highly shared, low-generation-probability nucleotide sequences were removed to address suspected cross-contamination and a sequencing artifact. For each public chain, a later analysis derived a clonal expansion index from normalized ranks of inferred template counts within each repertoire. In a later analysis, generation probabilities were computed using a VDJ recombination model fitted to out-of-frame rearrangements, and the results were checked against IGoR. A later analysis scored TCR-TCR, TCR-HLA and TCR-CMV co-occurrence with hypergeometric tests, applying a repertoire-size bias correction to TCR pairs. False discovery rates were estimated in a later analysis by permuting HLA or CMV assignments 20 times. In a later analysis, co-occurring TCRs were grouped with DBSCAN, and TCRdist sequence similarity was added when clustering was performed within HLA-allele-positive subsets. For co-occurrence clustering, repertoires with fewer than 30,000 or more than 120,000 public chains were excluded, along with several repertoires with anomalous nucleotide sharing. The table was pulled from immuneACCESS by TCRdb, which kept in-frame rearrangements only. Such tables lose some clones; where checked, under half of the loss comes from unresolved V genes, and the rest has no known cause. The D gene and trimming were derived from the DNA, and the V and J assignments and clone size from that table. Counted in this sample were over 150,000 clones; approximately 80% of them appeared once. The ten largest clones add up to 2% to 2.5% of the sample.

What the authors observed across the whole study: Because some donors lacked HLA typing at each locus, the association tests relied only on the typed subset. Presence/absence analyses assumed roughly uniform sequencing depth across donors, an assumption that may not hold. In a later analysis, the rate of TCR association differed among HLA loci, with DRB1 alleles having the most associated TCRs and HLA-C alleles having the fewest. A later analysis found that HLA-associated TCR beta chains were more clonally expanded and had lower generation probabilities than equally common non-associated chains. Because counts were too low, more than 15 rarely observed V segments, including chromosome 9 orphons, were excluded from the earlier analysis of 587 of the donors. Linkage disequilibrium might explain the correlated functional status among segregating V segments, but an unknown experimental factor could not be excluded. According to a later genetic analysis, donors in an Asian-associated ancestry cluster had fewer N-insertions in productive TCRs than the approximately 650-donor mean. According to a later analysis, parvovirus B19, influenza, CMV and Epstein-Barr virus appeared linked to several top co-occurrence clusters. In both the original and validation cohorts, the classifier was reported to diagnose cytomegalovirus status with high specificity and sensitivity. For the cohort, immune exposure information was limited to CMV serostatus. It was suggested by the authors that the approach could potentially be generalized to other disease states and immunological phenotypes. Assigning TCR associations to individual alleles was difficult when HLA alleles, especially DR and DQ, strongly co-occurred. A later genetic analysis associated a missense DCLRE1C variant with V-gene and J-gene trimming of TCR beta chains, and an independent cohort replicated the association. A further reported finding was that TCR beta sequences accurately predicted the HLA-A and HLA-B alleles for most subjects in the first cohort. Most TCR sequences were seen in very few donors, while some public TCRs were found in many individuals. Most CMV-associated TCR beta chains appeared to be HLA-restricted in a later analysis, and the HLA associations seemed to be driven largely by CMV exposure. Three of the identified cytomegalovirus-associated TCR beta chains were confirmed in vitro to be specific for cytomegalovirus antigens. Because the 87-base-pair reads could not distinguish some IMGT-functional V segments, including TRBV6-2 and TRBV6-3, those segments were excluded. This cohort had only TCR beta chains sequenced, and the lack of alpha or paired-chain data limited which features could be detected. A later analysis associated around 16,000 TCR beta sequences with specific HLA alleles at a false discovery rate of 0.05. A cluster of highly shared sequence variants was judged likely to be a technical artifact of the sequencing pipeline. An earlier analysis of approximately 540 of the donors showed that most TCR beta V segments appeared in productive rearrangements either about 90% or about 30% of the time, which broadly matched IMGT annotations. The study gave a list of some 150 TCR beta chains associated with cytomegalovirus.

The chain is encoded by TRBV20-1 joined to TRBJ2-5, with no D gene named confidently. The sample consisted of PBMCs. The TCR sequence derives from a male donor in good health and CMV-seronegative. The CDR3 protein sequence reads: CSAPRETQYF. In nucleotides, the sequence is TGCAGTGCACCGAGGGAGACCCAGTACTTC.